This TCR beta chain was captured in a study of blood T cell repertoires in COVID-19 (dated by TCRdb to 2018 to 2021). Study-wide context: Samples from collaborators originated in the United States, Italy and Spain and spanned both the acute and convalescent phases of COVID-19. The prospective study material was composed of cDNA or gDNA derived from T cells, B-cell-depleted T cells, or PBMCs. Deeply sampled blood TCRbeta repertoires from subjects exposed to, actively infected with, or recovered from COVID-19 were included in the dataset. The repertoires were released in a freely available public database meant as a resource for research on the immune response to SARS-CoV-2. Samples came from the ongoing ImmuneRACE study (first 160 participants) plus 1,254 subjects from 6 global collaborators. The sample metadata nearly always contained a de-identified subject ID, COVID-19 status, age in years and sex. HLA class I and class II types, where available, came from metadata supplied by the sample provider rather than from assay-based typing. What the research found in general, with its limitations: The amount of clinical and demographic metadata varied by source and participant and was provided uncurated.

Participants in the prospective study were aged about 18 to 95 years, lived in approximately 26 United States geographic areas, and enrolled through a virtual design. In the prospective study, participants were assigned to cohorts based on the clinical history participants reported in a screening survey and a study questionnaire. Recovered participants in ImmuneRACE Cohort 3 were defined as having two consecutive negative NP/OP PCR tests, clearance from a healthcare professional, or resolution of symptoms. In the prospective study, whole blood, serum and a nasopharyngeal or oropharyngeal swab were collected from each participant by mobile phlebotomists. Additional blood draws and questionnaires over an approximately 2-month period could optionally be provided by prospective study participants. Blood samples from the prospective study were shipped frozen or at room temperature prior to DNA extraction.

Reading from cysteine to phenylalanine, the CDR3 counts 14 amino acids. Only the CDR3 DNA stays, 42 bases, in frame from base 1. From V the trimming removes 5 bases and from J it removes 2 bases, while the gene matches leave 2 bases of the junction unaccounted for. The germline V gene gives CDR1 as MGHDK and CDR2 as SYGVNS. Remarks on this clone: Its specific antigen is unknown. Within one base of it there is no much larger clone, and no base qualities were kept.

The immunoSEQ Assay, a bias-controlled multiplex PCR, was used to amplify TCRbeta CDR3 regions from genomic DNA. The authors' analysis ran thus. The number of nucleated cells in each sample was estimated by amplification of reference gene primers within the assay. To quantify the absolute abundance of each unique TCRbeta CDR3 rearrangement, sequence reads were collapsed and filtered. Productive Simpson clonality was computed per sample as the square root of Simpson's diversity index over productive rearrangements. The source is immuneACCESS, and TCRdb retained only in-frame sequences with V and J called. Part of the clones is not carried over; for the studies checked, unresolved V genes explain less than half of this, and the remainder is unexplained. Clonal size and the V and J genes are those of that table, whereas D and trimming came from the DNA. This sample is represented by about 300,000 clones; around nine tenths of them were singletons. The biggest ten clones account for roughly 3% of the sample.

Sequencing was carried out using PBMCs or T cells enriched from blood (not recorded which). The receptor comes from a woman aged 18-30 years who had recovered from COVID-19. Recombination connected TRBV25-1 to TRBJ1-2; 10 central nucleotides agree with TRBD1. The CDR3 reads as follows: CASSWTGGNYGYTF. The nucleotide sequence reads TGTGCCAGCAGTTGGACAGGGGGGAACTATGGCTACACCTTC.